These 18 T cell receptor beta chains were sequenced from one sample in a study of T cell changes during pregnancy in multiple sclerosis. Generated by immunoSEQ multiplex PCR, the TCRdb table keeps only in-frame clones and is missing some. This table has 85,000 to 130,000 clones, 91% appearing once. The sample here was peripheral blood, taken before pregnancy. Receptors originate from a female donor with multiple sclerosis, enrolled in a pregnancy study.

The genes are TRBV5-8 and TRBJ2-7; tentative D call: TRBD2 (5 bases). The CDR3 has 16 residues. Germline assignment: CDR1 SGHTS and CDR2 YDEGEE. The V and J ends lost 4 bases and 0 bases respectively, with 17 bases between them. CDR3 amino acids: CASSATLARTSYEQYF. In nucleotides, the CDR3 is TGTGCCAGCAGCGCCACTTTAGCGAGAACCTCCTACGAGCAGTACTTC.

V gene TRBV7-2 combines with J gene TRBJ2-2; weak D call: TRBD2 (6 bases). This CDR3 spans 15 amino acids. Germline V CDR1 and CDR2: SGHTA, FQGNSA. V lost 1 base and J lost 4, with 10 bases in between. CDR3 DNA sequence: TGTGCCAGCAGCTTAGATGCTAGCGTCACCGGGGAGCTGTTTTTT. It encodes CASSLDASVTGELFF.

This chain joins TRBV7-3 and TRBJ2-3, with 8 positions matching TRBD1. The V and J ends lost 3 bases and 1 base, in that order; junction bases with no gene match: 0. Germline CDR1 reads SGHTA; CDR2 reads FQGTGA. The CDR3 has 14 amino acids. The CDR3 nucleotides read TGTGCCAGCAGCTTGACAGGGGGCACAGATACGCAGTATTTT. Amino acids: CASSLTGGTDTQYF.

V is TRBV27 and J is TRBJ2-2; D is ambiguous. The CDR3 is 15 amino acids. V was cut by 4 bases and J by 0 bases, with 9 bases left in between. The germline CDR1 and CDR2 sequences are MNHEY and SMNVEV (reference sequence). The CDR3 is CASSSRVANTGELFF. CDR3 sequence (DNA): TGTGCCAGCAGTTCGCGAGTCGCGAACACCGGGGAGCTGTTTTTT.

This chain joins TRBV10-1 and TRBJ1-5; D possibly corresponds to TRBD1 (5 bases). This CDR3 contains 16 residues. Trimming pared 2 bases from V and 3 bases from J, leaving 14 bases between. Germline lookup yields CDR1 WNHNN and CDR2 SYGVQD (reference sequence). The CDR3 nucleotides are TGCGCCAGCAGTGAGGACGGAGGGGAGGTCAATCAGCCCCAGCATTTT. This sequence encodes CASSEDGGEVNQPQHF.

Only a few counts were recorded for this clone. The genes are TRBV27 and TRBJ1-1; 9 bases are shared with TRBD1. Per germline, CDR1 MNHEY and CDR2 SMNVEV (reference sequence). J lost 6 bases, V lost 4 bases, and 9 bases had no gene match. CDR3 length: 15 residues. Written as DNA, the CDR3 is TGTGCCAGCAGTTCTTGGACAGGGGCCGTCGCTGAAGCTTTCTTT. Protein: CASSSWTGAVAEAFF.

The chain employs TRBV6-1 and TRBJ2-7; 12 bases line up with TRBD1. V gave up 2 bases and J gave up 6 bases; unmatched junction bases: 11. The germline V gene has CDR1 MNHNS and CDR2 SASEGT. CDR3 length: 17 residues. The CDR3 nucleotides are TGTGCCAGCAGTGAAATATTGTGGGGACAGGGGGCCCTCGAGCAGTACTTC. Translation gives CASSEILWGQGALEQYF.

The chain recombines TRBV5-6 with TRBJ1-1; 8 bases are a match to TRBD1. In germline, CDR1 is SGHDT, CDR2 YYEEEE. The CDR3 runs 16 residues. The V gene end was trimmed by 2 bases and the J gene end by 0 bases; junction bases not matched to a gene: 6. DNA of the CDR3: TGTGCCAGCAGCTTTCCGGGACAGGATATGAACACTGAAGCTTTCTTT. Protein: CASSFPGQDMNTEAFF.

This chain connects TRBV6-1 to TRBJ1-2, with TRBD1 matching over 7 bases. The CDR3 runs to 15 residues. V shed 3 bases and J 6 bases; nucleotides not matched to a gene: 10. CDR1 and CDR2 from the germline V gene are MNHNS and SASEGT. The CDR3 loop reads CASSETTTGSNGYTF. The CDR3 DNA reads as TGTGCCAGCAGTGAGACAACGACAGGGTCTAATGGCTACACCTTC.

As DNA, the CDR3 is TGTGCCAGCAGCTTGGGGCCCCGCGAGCAGTACTTC. As protein: CASSLGPREQYF. The rearrangement links TRBV5-5 to TRBJ2-7; no definite D call. CDR3 size: 12 residues. In germline, CDR1 is SGHKS, CDR2 YYEKEE (reference sequence). The V and J ends lost 0 bases and 6 bases respectively, with 7 bases between them.

J is TRBJ1-4 and V is TRBV7-9; the match to TRBD1 covers 9 bases. The germline gives CDR1 SEHNR, CDR2 FQNEAQ (reference sequence). This CDR3 has 15 amino acids. The V segment lost 5 bases and the J segment 6 bases; nucleotides outside the gene matches: 7. The CDR3 region is CASSPGTGPYEKLFF. CDR3 DNA sequence: TGTGCCAGCAGCCCTGGGACAGGGCCCTATGAAAAACTGTTTTTT.

V is TRBV4-1 and J is TRBJ1-3; tentatively, D is TRBD1 (6 bases). The CDR3 is made up of 15 amino acids. Deletions cut 0 bases from V and 2 bases from J, with 8 bases between. The germline V gene has CDR1 MGHRA and CDR2 YSYEKL. This chain's CDR3 is CASSQEGGAGNTIYF. The CDR3 DNA is TGCGCCAGCAGCCAAGAAGGGGGAGCTGGAAACACCATATATTTT.

The chain employs TRBV5-4 and TRBJ2-3, with 13 bases lining up with TRBD2. J was trimmed by 2 bases and V by 4 bases; bases with no gene match: 7. The germline V gene has CDR1 SGHNT and CDR2 YYREEE (reference sequence). CDR3 length: 17 amino acids. The CDR3 sequence is CASSPGLAGALTDTQYF. The CDR3 DNA follows: TGTGCCAGCAGCCCTGGACTAGCGGGAGCCCTCACAGATACGCAGTATTTT.

J is TRBJ2-1 and V is TRBV7-2; TRBD2 might be the D (5 bases). V was cut by 6 bases and J by 6 bases, with 9 bases left in between. Germline-derived CDR1 and CDR2 are SGHTA and FQGNSA. The CDR3 covers 12 residues. The CDR3 is CASSFTSNEQFF. The CDR3 region has the DNA TGTGCCAGCAGTTTTACTAGCAATGAGCAGTTCTTC.

The chain has TRBV6-6 and TRBJ2-7, with 11 positions matching TRBD2. Germline CDR1 and CDR2: MNHNY and SVGAGI (reference sequence). This CDR3 comprises 16 residues. V lost 2 bases and J lost 6; bases outside the gene matches: 9. This chain's CDR3 is CASSYLAGGRIGEQYF. CDR3 DNA: TGTGCCAGCAGTTACCTAGCGGGAGGTCGGATAGGCGAGCAGTACTTC.

The J gene is TRBJ1-6, the V gene TRBV30; TRBD1 agrees at 7 bases. Germline V gene sequence: CDR1 GTSNPN, CDR2 SVGIG (reference sequence). This CDR3 spans 14 amino acids. V was clipped by 0 bases and J by 9 bases; unmatched bases: 5. CDR3 sequence (DNA): TGTGCCTGGAGTGTACGGGACAGTTTTTCACCCCTCCACTTT. Encoded protein: CAWSVRDSFSPLHF.

The J gene is TRBJ2-3, the V gene TRBV7-9, with D uncertain. The CDR3 has 15 residues. Germline CDR1 and CDR2: SEHNR and FQNEAQ (reference sequence). The germline V and J ends were trimmed by 4 bases and 2 bases, with 13 bases remaining between them. CDR3 amino acids: CASSWANALTDTQYF. For the CDR3, the DNA is TGTGCCAGCAGCTGGGCGAACGCCCTCACAGATACGCAGTATTTT.

The chain uses TRBV11-2 and TRBJ1-4; 11 nucleotides line up with TRBD1. The CDR3 is 13 residues long. Germline V lookup: CDR1 SGHAT, CDR2 FQNNGV. The V and J ends lost 5 bases and 10 bases, in that order; junction bases with no gene match: 3. The CDR3: CASSRTGGGKLFF. Written as DNA, the CDR3 is TGTGCCAGCAGCAGGACAGGGGGCGGAAAACTGTTTTTT.